The rows below give T cell receptor beta chains drawn from one sample of a study of patients and donors after allogeneic stem cell transplantation. MiXCR, run by TCRdb on the RT-PCR reads, gives a single entry per CDR3 protein. The data hold about 960,000 distinct CDR3 sequences, with roughly 18% observed a single time. Sequencing was performed on blood, either unsorted or a sorted T cell fraction (not recorded which). The receptors were sampled from a human donor who was either an allogeneic HSCT recipient or a stem cell or donor lymphocyte infusion donor (not recorded which). It is not recorded whose cells these are; they may come from a transplant donor. Both conserved end residues are part of each CDR3. A D gene is named only where the DNA matches it firmly. Clone size is shown for a subset of rows, as once, few, many or a class of expanded clone.

j_gene: TRBJ2-3
abundance: many
v_gene: TRBV4-1
d_gene: .
len: 15
CDR3nt: TGCGCCAGCAGCCAAGGTGGCACCTCTAGGGATACGCAGTATTTT
CDR3aa: CASSQGGTSRDTQYF

j_gene: TRBJ2-5
abundance: .
v_gene: TRBV3-1
d_gene: .
len: 17
CDR3nt: TGTGCCAGCAGCCAAGTCTACTTTATGGGGGGTTCGGAGACCCAGTACTTC
CDR3aa: CASSQVYFMGGSETQYF

j_gene: TRBJ2-5
abundance: few
v_gene: TRBV12-5
d_gene: .
len: 13
CDR3nt: TGTGCTAGTGGCCTCCGGTCGGGTGAGACCCAGTACTTC
CDR3aa: CASGLRSGETQYF

j_gene: TRBJ2-5
abundance: few
v_gene: TRBV4-3
d_gene: .
len: 15
CDR3nt: TGCGCCAGCAGCCAAGATCTGACAGACCAAGAGACCCAGTACTTC
CDR3aa: CASSQDLTDQETQYF

j_gene: TRBJ2-2
abundance: few
v_gene: TRBV2
d_gene: .
len: 13
CDR3nt: TGTGCCAGCAGTGACTATCTCCCGGGGGAGCTGTTTTTT
CDR3aa: CASSDYLPGELFF

j_gene: TRBJ2-1
abundance: few
v_gene: TRBV5-1
d_gene: .
len: 14
CDR3nt: TGCGCCAGCAGCATAACAGATACCTACAATGAGCAGTTCTTC
CDR3aa: CASSITDTYNEQFF

j_gene: TRBJ1-1
abundance: few
v_gene: TRBV3-1
d_gene: .
len: 15
CDR3nt: TGTGCCAGCAGCCGCCACGCGGACCCGAACACTGAAGCTTTCTTT
CDR3aa: CASSRHADPNTEAFF

j_gene: TRBJ2-7
abundance: .
v_gene: TRBV2
d_gene: .
len: 11
CDR3nt: TGTGCCAGCAGTGCCGCGTCCCGCCCGTACTTC
CDR3aa: CASSAASRPYF

j_gene: TRBJ1-1
abundance: many
v_gene: TRBV20-1
d_gene: .
len: 16
CDR3nt: TGCAGTGCTAGATCCGCCGGGACATATAGGAACACTGAAGCTTTCTTT
CDR3aa: CSARSAGTYRNTEAFF

j_gene: TRBJ1-2
abundance: .
v_gene: TRBV5-6
d_gene: TRBD1
len: 15
CDR3nt: TGTGCCAGCAGCTCACCGGGACAGGGGGCATCTGGCTACACCTTC
CDR3aa: CASSSPGQGASGYTF

j_gene: TRBJ2-1
abundance: .
v_gene: TRBV12-3/TRBV12-4
d_gene: TRBD2
len: 14
CDR3nt: TGTGCCAGCACCCAGCGGGAGAGAGGCAATGAGCAGTTCTTC
CDR3aa: CASTQRERGNEQFF

j_gene: TRBJ1-2
abundance: few
v_gene: TRBV3-1
d_gene: TRBD1
len: 14
CDR3nt: TGTGCCAGCAGCCAAAGGACAGGGCGCTATGGCTACACCTTC
CDR3aa: CASSQRTGRYGYTF

j_gene: TRBJ1-1
abundance: few
v_gene: TRBV25-1
d_gene: .
len: 12
CDR3nt: TGTGCCAGCAGTGAAGGGAGGGGAGAAGCTTTCTTT
CDR3aa: CASSEGRGEAFF

j_gene: TRBJ1-4
abundance: few
v_gene: TRBV5-5
d_gene: .
len: 13
CDR3nt: TGTGCCAGCAGCTTGGAAGGGGTTGAAAAACTGTTTTTT
CDR3aa: CASSLEGVEKLFF

j_gene: TRBJ2-1
abundance: few
v_gene: TRBV9
d_gene: TRBD2
len: 17
CDR3nt: TGTGCCAGCAGCGTAGAAGAGGGAGGGACGAGAGAGACCGAGCAGTTCTTC
CDR3aa: CASSVEEGGTRETEQFF

j_gene: TRBJ1-2
abundance: few
v_gene: TRBV5-1
d_gene: TRBD1
len: 16
CDR3nt: TGCGCCAGCAGCTGGAAACCGACGGACAGGGATGATGGCTACACCTTC
CDR3aa: CASSWKPTDRDDGYTF

j_gene: TRBJ1-6
abundance: few
v_gene: TRBV5-1
d_gene: .
len: 12
CDR3nt: TGCGCCAGCAGCTTGGGAACTTCACCCCTCCACTTT
CDR3aa: CASSLGTSPLHF

j_gene: TRBJ2-1
abundance: many
v_gene: TRBV29-1
d_gene: TRBD2
len: 14
CDR3nt: TGCAGCGTCCACCTCACTAGCGGGAGAGAAAAGCAGTTCTTC
CDR3aa: CSVHLTSGREKQFF

j_gene: TRBJ2-7
abundance: few
v_gene: TRBV20-1
d_gene: TRBD2
len: 14
CDR3nt: TGCAGTGCTACCGGGGGGGGAGTAATCTACGAGCAGTACTTC
CDR3aa: CSATGGGVIYEQYF

j_gene: TRBJ1-1
abundance: .
v_gene: TRBV5-6
d_gene: TRBD1
len: 14
CDR3nt: TGTGCCAGCAGCCCGGGGGAGGGGGCCAAGTCAGCTTTCTTT
CDR3aa: CASSPGEGAKSAFF

j_gene: TRBJ1-2
abundance: .
v_gene: TRBV7-9
d_gene: .
len: 13
CDR3nt: TGTGCCAGCAGCTCCTCGATGGGGGAGGGCTACACCTTC
CDR3aa: CASSSSMGEGYTF

j_gene: TRBJ2-5
abundance: .
v_gene: TRBV19
d_gene: .
len: 14
CDR3nt: TGTGCCAGTAGTATAGACGCAGGGTTGAAGACCCAGTACTTC
CDR3aa: CASSIDAGLKTQYF

j_gene: TRBJ1-6
abundance: .
v_gene: TRBV7-9
d_gene: .
len: 13
CDR3nt: TGTGCCAGCAGCTTAGTCAGGGAGCCACCCCTCCACTTT
CDR3aa: CASSLVREPPLHF

j_gene: TRBJ2-7
abundance: .
v_gene: TRBV6-5
d_gene: .
len: 14
CDR3nt: TGTGCCAGCAGTTATAGCGGCCCCGCCTACGAGCAGTACTTC
CDR3aa: CASSYSGPAYEQYF

j_gene: TRBJ1-5
abundance: .
v_gene: TRBV20-1
d_gene: TRBD1
len: 16
CDR3nt: TGCAGTGCTAGAGGACAGGGAGGTCGTGGCAATCAGCCCCAGCATTTT
CDR3aa: CSARGQGGRGNQPQHF

j_gene: TRBJ2-1
abundance: many
v_gene: TRBV12-3/TRBV12-4
d_gene: .
len: 15
CDR3nt: TGTGCCAACCCCCTCCGGGGGACGTCGTACAATGAGCAGTTCTTC
CDR3aa: CANPLRGTSYNEQFF

j_gene: TRBJ1-1
abundance: .
v_gene: TRBV7-2
d_gene: .
len: 14
CDR3nt: TGTGCCAGCAGCCCAGACAGGATTAGATCTGAAGCTTTCTTT
CDR3aa: CASSPDRIRSEAFF

j_gene: TRBJ1-5
abundance: .
v_gene: TRBV2
d_gene: .
len: 15
CDR3nt: TGTGCCAGCAGCGAGAGGGGACGGATGAATCAGCCCCAGCATTTT
CDR3aa: CASSERGRMNQPQHF

j_gene: TRBJ1-2
abundance: .
v_gene: TRBV9
d_gene: .
len: 14
CDR3nt: TGTGCCAGCAGCGTCGGGACGGCCCTGGGAGGCTACACCTTC
CDR3aa: CASSVGTALGGYTF